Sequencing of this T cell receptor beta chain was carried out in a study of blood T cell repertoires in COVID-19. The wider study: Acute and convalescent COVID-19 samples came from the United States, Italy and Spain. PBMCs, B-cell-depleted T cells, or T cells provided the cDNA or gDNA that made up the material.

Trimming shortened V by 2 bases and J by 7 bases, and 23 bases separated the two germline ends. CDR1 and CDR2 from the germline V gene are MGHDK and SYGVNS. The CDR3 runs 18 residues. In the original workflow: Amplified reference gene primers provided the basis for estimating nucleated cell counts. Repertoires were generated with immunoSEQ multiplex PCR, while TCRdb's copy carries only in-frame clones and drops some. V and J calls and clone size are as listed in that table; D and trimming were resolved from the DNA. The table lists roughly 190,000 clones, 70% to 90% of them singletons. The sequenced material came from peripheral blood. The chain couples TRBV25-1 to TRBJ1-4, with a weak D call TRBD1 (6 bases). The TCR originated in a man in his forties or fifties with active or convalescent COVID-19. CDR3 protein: CASSELSRAQGRVEKLFF. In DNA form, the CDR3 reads TGTGCCAGCAGTGAACTCTCCCGTGCCCAGGGGCGAGTTGAAAAACTGTTTTTT.